The 6 T cell receptor beta chains below come from one sample, sequenced in a study of tumor-infiltrating lymphocytes in primary liver carcinoma. The input was 500 ng total RNA; TCR beta cDNA was made from it with a constant-region primer. Modified slightly, ARM-PCR produced TCR beta libraries over three nested multiplex PCR rounds. Use of TRBV1-TRBV30 forward primers with a C-beta reverse primer characterized the first two PCR rounds, which lasted 10 cycles each. TCRdb re-derived calls from the multiplex PCR reads in MiXCR, one entry per CDR3 protein. The sample lists roughly 200,000 distinct CDR3 sequences; around 85% were seen once. Investigators took RNA and DNA out together from roughly 20-30 mg of unsorted bulk tissue. Sequencing was performed on tumor tissue from primary liver carcinoma. The source of these receptors is a man in his forties with primary liver carcinoma and hepatitis B virus infection.

This rearrangement joins TRBV11-2 to TRBJ2-7; no clear D gene. The CDR3 is 15 amino acids. Looked up from germline, CDR1 is SGHAT and CDR2 is FQNNGV. As DNA, the CDR3 is TGTGTCATCAGCTTGGGAACAACGCCTACGGAAGAGCAGTACTTC. The encoded protein is CVISLGTTPTEEQYF.

Points on this clonotype: In this CDR3 the conserved last residue, phenylalanine or tryptophan, is missing, so a read error is likely. The DNA is left out, because the CDR3 cannot be placed on it with certainty; the CDR3 is given as TCRdb lists it. CDR3 residues: CASSEGLGQDTKYL. V is TRBV6-1 and J is TRBJ2-3; no DNA check was done on the table's D call, TRBD2. Germline V gene lookup returns CDR1 MNHNS and CDR2 SASEGT. Inclusive of both ends, the CDR3 amounts to 14 amino acids.

This clonotype is a singleton in its sample. The chain is built from TRBV29-1 and TRBJ2-5, with a tentative D call TRBD1 (5 bases). Between the trimmed V and J ends, which lost 1 base and 2 bases, there was a span of 5 bases. From germline, CDR1 is SQVTM and CDR2 ANQGSEA. The CDR3 contains 12 residues. CDR3 region: CSVEGQQETQYF. The CDR3 DNA is TGCAGCGTTGAAGGACAGCAAGAGACCCAGTACTTC.

This clonotype came up once. At one of its ends the junction is not consistent with the germline gene, which may arise from a read error. The gene calls are TRBV29-1 and TRBJ2-2, with 9 positions matching TRBD2. CDR1 is SQVTM and CDR2 is ANQGSEA in the germline V gene. The CDR3 runs to 15 residues. The CDR3 DNA is TGTAGCGTTGGGACTAGCACTACGAACACCGGGGAGCTGTTATTT. This encodes CSVGTSTTNTGELLF.

In this sample, this clonotype turned up many times. The rearrangement joins TRBV29-1 to TRBJ1-1, with D possibly being TRBD1 (5 bases). The CDR3 is 11 residues long. Germline CDR1 reads SQVTM; CDR2 reads ANQGSEA. The V and J ends lost 3 bases and 5 bases respectively, with 7 bases between them. The chain's CDR3 is CSVEGGTEAFF. The CDR3 bases are TGCAGCGTTGAGGGGGGAACTGAAGCTTTCTTT. Filled out from reference TRBV29-1 and TRBJ1-1, the complete variable domain reads SAVISQKPSRDICQRGTSLTIQCQVDSQVTMMFWYRQQPGQSLTLIATANQGSEATYESGFVIDKFPISRPNLTFSTLTVSNMSPEDSSIYLCSVEGGTEAFFGQGTRLTVV.

With regard to this clonotype: At one end the junction does not follow the germline gene, possibly because of a read error. The J gene is TRBJ1-3, the V gene TRBV6-1; 9 bases match TRBD1. The CDR3 runs 15 residues. Germline lookup yields CDR1 MNHNS and CDR2 SASEGT. CDR3 region: CVSTLLTGGGNTIYF. CDR3 bases: TGTGTCAGCACCCTTCTGACAGGGGGTGGAAACACTATATATTTT.